This T cell receptor (beta chain) was obtained from a study of glioma-infiltrating T cells after dendritic cell vaccination. TCRdb's copy holds only in-frame clones and misses some; the assay was immunoSEQ multiplex PCR. This table holds 80,000 to 100,000 clones, around 80% found once. Time point meaning: after dendritic cell vaccination, including at tumor progression/relapse. J gave up 1 base and V 4 bases, and 4 bases lay outside the gene matches. The CDR3 covers 15 residues. Germline assignment: CDR1 SGHVS and CDR2 FQNEAQ. This chain uses TRBV7-8 with TRBJ1-1; 9 nucleotides line up with TRBD1. This sample comprised blood, obtained after dendritic cell vaccination. The TCR sequence derives from a human donor with glioblastoma. CDR3 loop: CASSSTGQGNTEAFF. CDR3 DNA: TGTGCCAGCAGCTCGACGGGACAGGGGAACACTGAAGCTTTCTTT.